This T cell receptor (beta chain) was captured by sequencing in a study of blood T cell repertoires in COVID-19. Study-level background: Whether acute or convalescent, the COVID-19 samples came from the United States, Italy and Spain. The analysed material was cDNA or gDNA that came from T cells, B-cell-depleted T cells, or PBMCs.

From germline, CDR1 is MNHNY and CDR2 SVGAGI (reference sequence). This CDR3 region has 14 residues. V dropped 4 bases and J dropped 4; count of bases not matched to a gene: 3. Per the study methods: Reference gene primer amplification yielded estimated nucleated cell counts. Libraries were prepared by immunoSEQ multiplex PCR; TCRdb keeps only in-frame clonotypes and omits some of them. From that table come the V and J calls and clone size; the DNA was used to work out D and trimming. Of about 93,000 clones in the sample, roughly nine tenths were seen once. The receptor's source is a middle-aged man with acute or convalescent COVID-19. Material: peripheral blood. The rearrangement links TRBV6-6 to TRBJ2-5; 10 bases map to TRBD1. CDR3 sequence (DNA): TGTGCCAGCAGTTCGAGGACAGGGGGAGAGACCCAGTACTTC. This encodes CASSSRTGGETQYF.